The following is a TCR beta chain sequence with its context. Clones were sequenced by immunoSEQ multiplex PCR, and TCRdb holds only the in-frame ones, with some missing. This table has 150,000 to 200,000 clones, approximately 88% appearing once. This CDR3 has 19 residues. Germline V gene lookup returns CDR1 SGHRS and CDR2 YFSETQ. The ends lost 1 base at V and 0 bases at J; junction bases unmatched: 13. The sample comes from a study of cytomegalovirus exposure and HLA in healthy donors. The rearrangement uses TRBV5-1 and TRBJ1-3; 7 nucleotides agree with TRBD1. The sequenced sample was PBMCs. This TCR was sampled from a young man in good health and CMV-seropositive. The CDR3 DNA reads TGCGCCAGCAGCTTGAATTCGTCACCTGGACAGGTCTCTGGAAACACCATATATTTT. This translates into CASSLNSSPGQVSGNTIYF. Variable domain in full (rest from reference TRBV5-1 and TRBJ1-3): KAGVTQTPRYLIKTRGQQVTLSCSPISGHRSVSWYQQTPGQGLQFLFEYFSETQRNKGNFPGRFSGRQFSNSRSEMNVSTLELGDSALYLCASSLNSSPGQVSGNTIYFGEGSWLTVV.